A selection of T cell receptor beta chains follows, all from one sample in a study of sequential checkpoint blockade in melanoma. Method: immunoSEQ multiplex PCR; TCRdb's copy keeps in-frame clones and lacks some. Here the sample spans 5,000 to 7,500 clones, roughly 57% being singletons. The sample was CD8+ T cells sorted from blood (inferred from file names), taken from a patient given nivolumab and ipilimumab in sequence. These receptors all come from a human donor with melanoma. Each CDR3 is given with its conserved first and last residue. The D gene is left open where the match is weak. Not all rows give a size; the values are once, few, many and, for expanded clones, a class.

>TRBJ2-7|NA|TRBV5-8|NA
CASSSTGDLAVGIYEQYF
TGTGCCAGCAGCTCCACAGGAGACCTCGCAGTCGGAATATACGAGCAGTACTTC
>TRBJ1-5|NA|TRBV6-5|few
CASIYGGVSNQPQHF
TGTGCCAGCATCTACGGCGGGGTAAGCAATCAGCCCCAGCATTTT
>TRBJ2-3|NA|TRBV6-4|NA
CASSDRSMPDTQYF
TGTGCCAGCAGTGACCGGAGTATGCCAGATACGCAGTATTTT
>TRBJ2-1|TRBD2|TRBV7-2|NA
CASILGGRRDEQFF
TGTGCCAGCATCTTGGGAGGGCGTCGTGATGAGCAGTTCTTC
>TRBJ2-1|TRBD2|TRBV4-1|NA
CASSQVGGRARYNEQFF
TGCGCCAGCAGCCAAGTAGGTGGGAGGGCCCGCTACAATGAGCAGTTCTTC
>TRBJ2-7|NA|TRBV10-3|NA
CAISGARTEDPYEQYF
TGTGCCATCAGTGGGGCAAGGACAGAGGATCCTTACGAGCAGTACTTC
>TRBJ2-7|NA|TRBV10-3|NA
CAISDSSYEQYF
TGTGCCATCAGTGACAGCTCCTACGAGCAGTACTTC
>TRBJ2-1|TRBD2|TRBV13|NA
CASSPGTSGSNEQFF
TGTGCCAGCAGCCCGGGGACTAGCGGGAGTAATGAGCAGTTCTTC
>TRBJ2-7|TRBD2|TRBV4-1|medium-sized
CASSGDGRDEQYF
TGCGCCAGCAGCGGGGATGGGAGGGACGAGCAGTACTTC
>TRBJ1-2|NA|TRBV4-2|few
CASSQGRQELPYGYTF
TGTGCCAGCAGCCAGGGGAGACAGGAGTTGCCCTATGGCTACACCTTC
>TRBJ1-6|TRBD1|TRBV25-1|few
CASSWDRADSPLHF
TGTGCCAGCAGTTGGGACAGGGCTGATTCACCCCTCCACTTT
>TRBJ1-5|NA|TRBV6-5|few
CASSLGQSSNQPQHF
TGTGCCAGCAGCCTTGGACAAAGTAGCAATCAGCCCCAGCATTTT
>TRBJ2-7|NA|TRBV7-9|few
CASSLADTYEQYF
TGTGCCAGCAGCTTAGCGGACACATACGAGCAGTACTTC
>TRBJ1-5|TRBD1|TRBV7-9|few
CASSHPDRDPQPQHF
TGTGCCAGCAGCCACCCGGACAGGGACCCTCAGCCCCAGCATTTT
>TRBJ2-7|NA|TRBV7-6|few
CASSLTDTYEQYF
TGTGCCAGCAGCTTAACAGATACCTACGAGCAGTACTTC
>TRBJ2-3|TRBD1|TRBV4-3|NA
CASSQDLGDRGPDTQYF
TGCGCCAGCAGCCAAGATCTAGGGGACAGGGGCCCAGATACGCAGTATTTT
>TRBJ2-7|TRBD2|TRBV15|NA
CATSRDRASGSSEQYF
TGTGCCACCAGCAGAGATAGGGCTAGCGGGAGCTCCGAGCAGTACTTC
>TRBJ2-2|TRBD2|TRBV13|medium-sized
CASSFETSGGYTSGELFF
TGTGCCAGCAGCTTTGAGACTAGCGGGGGGTACACATCCGGGGAGCTGTTTTTT
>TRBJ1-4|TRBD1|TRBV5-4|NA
CASRGTGGLFF
TGTGCCAGCAGGGGGACAGGAGGACTGTTTTTT
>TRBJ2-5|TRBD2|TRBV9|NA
CASAQRVTSWETQYF
TGTGCCAGCGCCCAACGCGTGACTAGCTGGGAGACCCAGTACTTC
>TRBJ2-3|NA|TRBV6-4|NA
CASSDSSADTQYF
TGTGCCAGCAGTGATTCTAGCGCAGATACGCAGTATTTT
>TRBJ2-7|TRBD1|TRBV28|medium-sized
CASSSTGDLPYEQYF
TGTGCCAGCAGTTCGACAGGGGATCTACCCTACGAGCAGTACTTC
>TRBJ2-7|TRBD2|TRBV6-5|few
CASSYSGGEQYF
TGTGCCAGCAGTTACTCCGGGGGGGAGCAGTACTTC
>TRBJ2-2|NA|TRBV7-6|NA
CASSLTERGTGELFF
TGTGCCAGCAGCTTAACCGAACGGGGAACCGGGGAGCTGTTTTTT
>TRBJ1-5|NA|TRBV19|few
CASSLLQAGSRGPQHF
TGTGCCAGTAGTCTACTGCAAGCTGGCTCCAGAGGGCCCCAGCATTTT
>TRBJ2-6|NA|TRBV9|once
CASSVDPTESGANVLTF
TGTGCCAGCAGCGTAGACCCCACCGAGTCTGGGGCCAACGTCCTGACTTTC
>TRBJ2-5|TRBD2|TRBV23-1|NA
CARKLAGKETQYF
TGCGCCAGAAAACTAGCGGGAAAAGAGACCCAGTACTTC
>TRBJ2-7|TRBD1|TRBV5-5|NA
CASSSDRGTYEQYF
TGTGCCAGCAGCTCAGACAGGGGGACCTACGAGCAGTACTTC
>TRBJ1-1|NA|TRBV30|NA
CAWSVALHTEAFF
TGTGCCTGGAGTGTAGCCCTCCACACTGAAGCTTTCTTT
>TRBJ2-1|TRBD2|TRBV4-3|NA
CASSQGLAGAYGQFF
TGCGCCAGCAGCCAAGGACTAGCGGGAGCCTATGGGCAGTTCTTC
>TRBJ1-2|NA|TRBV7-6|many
CASSLGGTDGYTF
TGTGCCAGCAGCTTAGGGGGCACGGATGGCTACACCTTC
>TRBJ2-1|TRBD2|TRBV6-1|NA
CASERGGPGEFF
TGTGCCAGCGAGCGGGGGGGCCCCGGGGAGTTCTTC
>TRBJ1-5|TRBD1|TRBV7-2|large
CASSLPEGAAPSNQPQHF
TGTGCCAGCAGCTTACCGGAGGGGGCGGCCCCTAGCAATCAGCCCCAGCATTTT
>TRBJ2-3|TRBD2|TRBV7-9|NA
CASSDGTSGGKGADTQYF
TGTGCCAGCAGCGATGGGACTAGCGGGGGGAAGGGGGCGGATACGCAGTATTTT
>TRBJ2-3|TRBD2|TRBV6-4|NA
CASSEAAGGSTDTQYF
TGTGCCAGCAGTGAGGCAGCGGGGGGGTCCACAGATACGCAGTATTTT
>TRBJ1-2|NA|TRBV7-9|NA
CASSQGGRDYGYTF
TGTGCCAGCAGCCAAGGTGGGCGGGACTATGGCTACACCTTC
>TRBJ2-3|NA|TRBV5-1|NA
CASQRHSQTTGTDTQYF
TGCGCCAGCCAACGCCACTCTCAAACGACTGGCACAGATACGCAGTATTTT
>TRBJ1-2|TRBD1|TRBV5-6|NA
CASSRDRNYGYTF
TGTGCCAGCAGCCGGGACAGGAACTATGGCTACACCTTC
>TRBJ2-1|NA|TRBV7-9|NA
CASSVRTGSNYNEQFF
TGTGCCAGCAGCGTCAGAACAGGGAGTAACTACAATGAGCAGTTCTTC
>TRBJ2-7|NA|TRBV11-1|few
CASSPSDKRYEQYF
TGTGCCAGCAGCCCCTCGGACAAACGCTACGAGCAGTACTTC
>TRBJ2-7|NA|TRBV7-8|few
CASRDCFPDF
TGTGCCAGCAGGGACTGCTTTCCGGACTTC
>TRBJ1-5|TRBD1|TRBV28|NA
CASSFFEGADQPQHF
TGTGCCAGCAGTTTTTTTGAGGGGGCGGATCAGCCCCAGCATTTT
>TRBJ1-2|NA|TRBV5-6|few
CASSFSQSYGYTF
TGTGCCAGCAGCTTTTCCCAGTCTTATGGCTACACCTTC
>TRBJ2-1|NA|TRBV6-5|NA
CASWGDSAYNEQFF
TGTGCCAGCTGGGGGGACTCCGCCTACAATGAGCAGTTCTTC
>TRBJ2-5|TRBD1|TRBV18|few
CASSPWTGMGETQYF
TGTGCCAGCTCACCATGGACAGGGATGGGAGAGACCCAGTACTTC
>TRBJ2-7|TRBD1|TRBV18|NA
CASSLGQGSSYEQYF
TGTGCCAGCTCACTGGGACAGGGTAGCTCCTACGAGCAGTACTTC
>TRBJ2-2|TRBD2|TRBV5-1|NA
CASSSGLAGGYTGELFF
TGCGCCAGCAGCTCGGGACTAGCGGGGGGTTACACCGGGGAGCTGTTTTTT
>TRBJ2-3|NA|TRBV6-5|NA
CASSYPPGGGRDTQYF
TGTGCCAGCAGTTATCCTCCGGGGGGCGGACGAGATACGCAGTATTTT
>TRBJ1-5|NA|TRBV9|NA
CASSAEEANQPQHF
TGTGCCAGCAGCGCGGAGGAGGCCAATCAGCCCCAGCATTTT
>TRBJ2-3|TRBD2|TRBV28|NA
CASSLSLAGGARTDTQYF
TGTGCCAGCAGTTTATCGCTAGCGGGAGGGGCCCGCACAGATACGCAGTATTTT
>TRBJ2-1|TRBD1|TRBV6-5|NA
CASSYSRDSYNEQFF
TGTGCCAGCAGTTACTCACGGGACAGTTACAATGAGCAGTTCTTC
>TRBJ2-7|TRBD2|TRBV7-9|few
CASRTSGSYEQYF
TGTGCCAGCCGGACTAGCGGATCCTACGAGCAGTACTTC
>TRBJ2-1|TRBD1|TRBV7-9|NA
CASGTAYNEQFF
TGTGCCAGCGGGACAGCCTACAATGAGCAGTTCTTC
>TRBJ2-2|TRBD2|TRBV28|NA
CASSFGLAGSGELFF
TGTGCCAGCAGTTTCGGACTAGCGGGGTCGGGGGAGCTGTTTTTT